Below, one TCR beta chain is given with its context. The sample comes from a study of shared T cell receptors in the human thymus. Germline CDR1 and CDR2: ENHRY and SYGVKD. The CDR3 contains 15 residues. The J segment lost 5 bases and the V segment lost 5 bases, leaving 8 bases of the junction unmatched. Sequencing used immunoSEQ multiplex PCR; TCRdb keeps in-frame clones, though not all of them. The sample gives approximately 490,000 clones, 70% to 80% of which show up once; roughly 0.013% is in the top ten. These data were also reused for a study on human thymus T cells. From that paper: The study used thymus tissue resected during corrective heart surgery. Across thymic and blood repertoires, the usage of V and J genes appeared to be biased. Thymic TCR repertoires of unrelated people reportedly overlapped highly.

The chain couples TRBV10-3 to TRBJ2-7, with 11 nucleotides matching TRBD2. Sequencing was performed on thymocytes. The receptor was isolated from a boy in the first two years of life with a congenital heart defect. CDR3 bases: TGTGCCATCAGTCCGGCCGGGACTAGCGGTAACGAGCAGTACTTC. Its translation: CAISPAGTSGNEQYF.